These T cell receptor beta chains were read from a single sample in a study of T cells in Graves' hyperthyroidism and ophthalmopathy. MiXCR, applied by TCRdb to the multiplex PCR reads, yields one record per CDR3 protein. The table includes under 350,000 distinct CDR3 sequences, roughly an eighth detected once. Sequencing was done on a sample of blood. The receptors originated from a woman aged 40 to 50 with Graves' hyperthyroidism. The CDR3 runs from the conserved cysteine through the conserved F or W. A D gene is named only where the DNA matches it firmly. For some rows the clone size is stated as once, few or many, or as a class when expanded; others skip it.

j_call,v_call,d_call,clone_size,cdr3_nt,cdr3_aa
TRBJ2-1,TRBV20-1,NA,many,TGCAGTGTCCTGCCGGGACACCCTGTAAATGAGCAGTTCTTC,CSVLPGHPVNEQFF
TRBJ2-7,TRBV29-1,TRBD2,many,TGCAGCGTGGTTGAGGGGACTAGCGTTGACTACGAGCAGTACTTC,CSVVEGTSVDYEQYF
TRBJ2-7,TRBV30,NA,NA,TGTGCCTGGAACCCCGGGAGCGATTCCTACGAGCAGTACTTC,CAWNPGSDSYEQYF
TRBJ2-5,TRBV7-9,NA,many,TGTGCCAGCAGCTTAGATCTAGGGAGTCAAGAGACCCAGTACTTC,CASSLDLGSQETQYF
TRBJ1-1,TRBV2,TRBD1,many,TGTGCCAGCAGTGCGCAGGGGGCCGGTACTGAAGCTTTCTTT,CASSAQGAGTEAFF
TRBJ1-2,TRBV6-1,NA,many,TGTGCCAGCAGTCACAGAAGAACCGAATATGGCTACACCTTC,CASSHRRTEYGYTF
TRBJ2-5,TRBV18,TRBD1,many,TGTGCCAGCAGCTTAAGGGACAGCCAAGAGACCCAGTACTTC,CASSLRDSQETQYF
TRBJ1-2,TRBV13,TRBD1,many,TGTGCCAGCAGCTATACGACAGGGGCAAACTATGGCTACACCTTC,CASSYTTGANYGYTF
TRBJ2-7,TRBV20-1,NA,many,TGCAGTGCTAGAGATGGGGCCCACTACGAGCAGTACTTC,CSARDGAHYEQYF
TRBJ2-7,TRBV2,TRBD1,many,TGTGCCAGCGGCAACAGGGGGACCTACGAGCAGTACTTC,CASGNRGTYEQYF
TRBJ2-3,TRBV6-1,TRBD2,NA,TGTGCCAGCAGTGAAGCAGGGTATTGGCGGGAGTTCTCAGATACGCAGTATTTT,CASSEAGYWREFSDTQYF
TRBJ2-2,TRBV6-6,NA,many,TGTGCCAGCAGTTACTCGGCCGGGGAGCTGTTTTTT,CASSYSAGELFF
TRBJ1-1,TRBV24-1,TRBD1,many,TGTGCCACCAGTGTTTCAGGGGGCACTGAAGCTTTCTTT,CATSVSGGTEAFF
TRBJ2-7,TRBV7-9,NA,many,TGTGCCAGCAGCGGGCCGGGACCTACCTACGAGCAGTACTTC,CASSGPGPTYEQYF